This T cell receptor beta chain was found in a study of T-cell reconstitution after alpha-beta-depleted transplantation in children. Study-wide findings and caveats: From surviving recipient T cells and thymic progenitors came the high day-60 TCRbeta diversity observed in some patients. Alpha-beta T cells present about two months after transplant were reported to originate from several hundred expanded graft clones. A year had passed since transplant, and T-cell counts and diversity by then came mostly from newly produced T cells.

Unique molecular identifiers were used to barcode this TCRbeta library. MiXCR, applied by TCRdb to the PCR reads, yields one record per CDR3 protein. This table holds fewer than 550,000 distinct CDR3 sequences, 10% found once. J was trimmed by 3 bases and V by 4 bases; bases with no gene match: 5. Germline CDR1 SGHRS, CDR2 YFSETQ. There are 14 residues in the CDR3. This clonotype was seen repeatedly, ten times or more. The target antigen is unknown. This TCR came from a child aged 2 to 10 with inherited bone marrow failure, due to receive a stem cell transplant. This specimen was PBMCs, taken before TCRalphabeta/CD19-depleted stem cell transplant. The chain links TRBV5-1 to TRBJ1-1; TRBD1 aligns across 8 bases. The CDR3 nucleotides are TGCGCCAGCAGCGAGGACAGGGCTTACACTGAAGCTTTCTTT. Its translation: CASSEDRAYTEAFF.